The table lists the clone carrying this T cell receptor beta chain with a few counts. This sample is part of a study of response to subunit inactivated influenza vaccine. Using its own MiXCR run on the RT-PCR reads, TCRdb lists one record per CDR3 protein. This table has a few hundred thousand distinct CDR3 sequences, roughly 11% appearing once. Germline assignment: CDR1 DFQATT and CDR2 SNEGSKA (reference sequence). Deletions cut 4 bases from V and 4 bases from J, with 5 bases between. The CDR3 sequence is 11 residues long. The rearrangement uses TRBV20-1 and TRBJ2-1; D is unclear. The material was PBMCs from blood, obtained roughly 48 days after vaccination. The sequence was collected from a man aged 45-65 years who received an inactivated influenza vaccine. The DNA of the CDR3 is TGCAGTGCTATACAGTACAATGAGCAGTTCTTC. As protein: CSAIQYNEQFF.